A single sample gave rise to the 4 T cell receptor beta chains below, sequenced in a study of T cells in Graves' hyperthyroidism and ophthalmopathy. It was RNA transcripts that yielded the amplified TCR beta CDR3 regions. RT-PCR in the first round (using the HTBI primer set) targeted the TCR CDR3. One entry per CDR3 protein results from TCRdb running MiXCR on the multiplex PCR reads. This table has 500,000 to 800,000 distinct CDR3 sequences, around 15% appearing once. Sequenced: blood. Receptor source: a woman between 45 and 60 years old with Graves' ophthalmopathy.

The rearrangement links TRBV7-2 to TRBJ2-2; the D is unclear. This CDR3 has 13 residues. V dropped 6 bases and J dropped 8 bases, with 13 bases sitting between them. Per germline, CDR1 SGHTA and CDR2 FQGNSA. CDR3 protein: CASSSHMFGELFF. DNA of the CDR3: TGTGCCAGCAGTTCACACATGTTTGGGGAGCTGTTTTTT.

This clonotype was picked up many times. V usage is TRBV7-9 and J usage is TRBJ2-5; D call uncertain. Germline lookup yields CDR1 SEHNR and CDR2 FQNEAQ (reference sequence). The CDR3 contains 14 residues. V gave up 3 bases and J gave up 2 bases, with 10 bases separating them. The CDR3 spells CASSFTAEQETQYF. The CDR3 DNA is TGTGCCAGCAGCTTTACGGCAGAACAAGAGACCCAGTACTTC.

At least ten counts were recorded for this clonotype. The V gene is TRBV7-2, the J gene TRBJ1-3; D gene uncertain. The CDR3 is 20 residues long. Germline V gene data show CDR1 as SGHTA and CDR2 as FQGNSA. V gave up 3 bases and J gave up 7 bases, with 31 bases separating them. CDR3 amino acids: CASSFYWVEGAKVSLNTIYF. CDR3 DNA sequence: TGTGCCAGCAGCTTTTATTGGGTCGAGGGAGCCAAAGTCTCCCTGAACACCATATATTTT.

This clonotype was seen ten or more times. The chain joins TRBV29-1 to TRBJ2-7; 13 bases match TRBD2. The CDR3 consists of 13 residues. The germline V gene encodes CDR1 SQVTM and CDR2 ANQGSEA. V lost 5 bases to trimming and J lost 5 bases; unmatched junction nucleotides: 3. The CDR3 region has the DNA TGCAGCGTTTGGACTAGCGGGAGTAACGAGCAGTACTTC. This sequence encodes CSVWTSGSNEQYF.